These 29 T cell receptor beta chains were all obtained from the same sample, sequenced in a study of blood T cell repertoires in COVID-19. Some clones are missing from TCRdb's copy, which holds only in-frame ones; the method was immunoSEQ multiplex PCR. The table lists over 150,000 clones, 85% to 90% of them singletons. Sequencing was performed on peripheral blood. These receptors came from a man aged 65-85 years with active or convalescent COVID-19.

The V call is TRBV15, the J call TRBJ1-2, with unresolved D. Germline V gene data show CDR1 as LNHNV and CDR2 as YYDKDF (reference sequence). V lost 5 bases, J lost 8 bases, and 12 bases lay in between. This CDR3 is 12 amino acids long. CDR3 nucleotide sequence: TGTGCCACCAGCCGGCGGACGGGGGGCTACACCTTC. Amino acid sequence: CATSRRTGGYTF.

V is TRBV6-5 and J is TRBJ2-7; the match to TRBD1 covers 9 bases. Losses at the gene ends were 4 bases for V and 2 bases for J; bases not matched to a gene: 3. CDR1 and CDR2 (germline): MNHEY, SVGAGI. The CDR3 is 14 amino acids. For the CDR3, the DNA is TGTGCCAGCAGTTCGGGACAGGGAGCCTACGAGCAGTACTTC. Protein product: CASSSGQGAYEQYF.

The chain couples TRBV7-8 to TRBJ1-3; possibly TRBD1 for D (6 bases). Trimming pared 1 base from V and 3 bases from J, leaving 13 bases between. Germline V gives CDR1 SGHVS, CDR2 FQNEAQ. The CDR3 is 16 residues long. The CDR3 DNA follows: TGTGCCAGCAGCTTAGTTCAGGGGCTTCGTGGAAACACCATATATTTT. Its protein product is CASSLVQGLRGNTIYF. The entire variable domain, with the rest obtained from reference TRBV7-8 and TRBJ1-3, is as follows: GAGVSQSPRYKVAKRGQDVALRCDPISGHVSLFWYQQALGQGPEFLTYFQNEAQLDKSGLPSDRFFAERPEGSVSTLKIQRTQQEDSAVYLCASSLVQGLRGNTIYFGEGSWLTVV.

This clone was seen a few times. The V and J genes are TRBV9 and TRBJ1-1, with 7 bases lining up with TRBD1. The germline CDR1 and CDR2 sequences are SGDLS and YYNGEE. The CDR3 runs to 14 residues. V lost 2 bases, J lost 1 base, and 2 bases stayed unmatched. The CDR3 nucleotides are TGTGCCAGCAGCGTTCGACAGGGGAACACTGAAGCTTTCTTT. It encodes CASSVRQGNTEAFF.

Written as DNA, the CDR3 is TGTGCCTGGAGCCTAGAAGGGAGGTATTCACCCCTCCACTTT. This codes for CAWSLEGRYSPLHF. The rearrangement joins TRBV30 to TRBJ1-6; no firm D call. The CDR3 covers 14 residues. The V end was cut by 3 bases, the J end by 8 bases, with 14 bases between. Germline CDR1 reads GTSNPN; CDR2 reads SVGIG (reference sequence). The variable domain in full, completed from reference TRBV30 and TRBJ1-6, reads SQTIHQWPATLVQPVGSPLSLECTVEGTSNPNLYWYRQAAGRGLQLLFYSVGIGQISSEVPQNLSASRPQDRQFILSSKKLLLSDSGFYLCAWSLEGRYSPLHFGNGTRLTVT.

This clone was seen just once. This rearrangement joins TRBV6-5 to TRBJ1-2; no clear D. The CDR3 totals 13 residues. Per the germline V gene, CDR1 is MNHEY and CDR2 is SVGAGI. Trimming took 6 bases from V and 9 from J, leaving 17 bases between them. CDR3 DNA sequence: TGTGCCAGCAGGATGCGAGGAGGCCTTAGCTACACCTTC. Amino acid sequence: CASRMRGGLSYTF.

The chain combines TRBV7-2 with TRBJ1-2; the D gene is possibly TRBD1 (5 bases). The CDR3 is made up of 12 amino acids. CDR1 is SGHTA, CDR2 FQGNSA, per germline. Trimming removed 4 bases from V and 3 bases from J, with 6 bases in between. CDR3 residues: CASSSGHYGYTF. CDR3 in DNA: TGTGCCAGCAGCTCAGGGCACTATGGCTACACCTTC.

This clone was detected only once. The J gene is TRBJ2-2, the V gene TRBV19; weak D call: TRBD2 (6 bases). Per germline, CDR1 LNHDA and CDR2 SQIVND (reference sequence). V was clipped by 5 bases and J by 4 bases, with 14 bases between them. CDR3 length: 15 amino acids. The CDR3 is CASSSRGRLTGELFF. The CDR3, as DNA: TGTGCCAGTAGTTCCCGTGGGAGGCTCACCGGGGAGCTGTTTTTT.

This chain links TRBV24-1 with TRBJ2-1; TRBD2 matches 8 bases. The trim removed 3 bases at V and 9 bases at J, leaving 9 bases unmatched. The CDR3 sequence is 15 residues long. The germline CDR1 and CDR2 sequences are KGHDR and SFDVKD. The DNA of the CDR3 is TGTGCCACCAGTGATCCCCGGGGGGGTCTTGGTGAGCAGTTCTTC. As protein: CATSDPRGGLGEQFF.

The rearrangement joins TRBV10-1 to TRBJ1-2; D ambiguous. The germline V gene has CDR1 WNHNN and CDR2 SYGVQD (reference sequence). The V end was cut by 4 bases, the J end by 0 bases, with 6 bases between. The CDR3 has 13 amino acids. This CDR3 reads CASSAQTNYGYTF. The CDR3 DNA reads as TGCGCCAGCAGTGCCCAGACTAACTATGGCTACACCTTC.

This chain links TRBV25-1 with TRBJ2-7, with TRBD2 as a possible D gene (6 bases). Trimming took 3 bases from V and 2 from J, leaving 11 bases between them. CDR1 MGHDK and CDR2 SYGVNS come from the germline V gene. This CDR3 is built from 14 residues. CDR3 region: CASSDRGAAYEQYF. The CDR3 bases are TGTGCCAGCAGTGATCGCGGGGCCGCCTACGAGCAGTACTTC.

This rearrangement joins TRBV6-2 or TRBV6-3 to TRBJ1-1; TRBD1 might be the D (6 bases). This CDR3 contains 17 residues. Germline-derived CDR1 and CDR2 are MNHEY and SVGEGT. Deletions cut 2 bases from V and 1 base from J, with 17 bases between. The CDR3 protein is CASSYPGSGHRNTEAFF. The CDR3 DNA sequence: TGTGCCAGCAGTTACCCCGGGTCGGGACATCGGAACACTGAAGCTTTCTTT.

This clone was picked up a small number of times. This chain links TRBV6-5 with TRBJ1-2; D perhaps matches TRBD1 (5 bases). The germline V and J ends were trimmed by 0 bases and 7 bases, with 12 bases remaining between them. Germline lookup yields CDR1 MNHEY and CDR2 SVGAGI. The CDR3 loop spans 14 amino acids. In DNA form, the CDR3 reads TGTGCCAGCAGTTACTCTAGGCAGGGTGTTGGCTACACCTTC. Translation: CASSYSRQGVGYTF.

This sequence joins TRBV30 and TRBJ2-1; D possibly corresponds to TRBD2 (6 bases). CDR3 length: 15 amino acids. In germline, CDR1 is GTSNPN, CDR2 SVGIG (reference sequence). V was shortened by 0 bases and J by 7 bases, with 16 bases between the two germline ends. The CDR3 sequence: CAWSVRGSAENEQFF. The DNA for the CDR3 is TGTGCCTGGAGTGTACGGGGGTCGGCAGAGAATGAGCAGTTCTTC.

The rearrangement links TRBV29-1 to TRBJ1-2, with D possibly TRBD1 on 6 matching bases. The germline CDR1 and CDR2 sequences are SQVTM and ANQGSEA. Trimming cost V 6 bases and J 2 bases, with 19 bases left between them. The CDR3 runs to 15 residues. The CDR3 coding sequence is TGCAGCGTCTTCGGTCCGGGACAAGGAAACTATGGCTACACCTTC. This gives the protein CSVFGPGQGNYGYTF.

The gene calls are TRBV18 and TRBJ2-6, with 7 bases that match TRBD2. Germline CDR1 is KGHSH and CDR2 is LQKENI. V shed 0 bases and J 0 bases; nucleotides not matched to a gene: 5. CDR3 length: 18 amino acids. DNA for the CDR3: TGTGCCAGCTCACCACCGGGAGGGGCGAACTCTGGGGCCAACGTCCTGACTTTC. It codes for CASSPPGGANSGANVLTF.

This chain joins TRBV5-1 and TRBJ1-4; 7 bases align to TRBD1. From germline, CDR1 is SGHRS and CDR2 YFSETQ. The CDR3 sequence is 16 residues long. The V gene end was trimmed by 3 bases and the J gene end by 0 bases; junction bases not matched to a gene: 5. The CDR3 nucleotides are TGCGCCAGCAGCTACACAGGGGCCACAACTAATGAAAAACTGTTTTTT. The encoded protein is CASSYTGATTNEKLFF.

A single count supports this clone. This chain joins TRBV18 and TRBJ2-5, with a possible D match to TRBD1 (6 bases). This CDR3 contains 16 residues. V was shortened by 3 bases and J by 4 bases, with 18 bases between the two germline ends. Germline V gene lookup returns CDR1 KGHSH and CDR2 LQKENI. The CDR3 DNA follows: TGTGCCAGCTCACCGACTTCCCCAGGGGTGGGAGAGACCCAGTACTTC. Its translation is CASSPTSPGVGETQYF.

This chain joins TRBV11-2 and TRBJ1-2; 7 bases agree with TRBD1. The CDR3 spans 14 residues. Germline CDR1 and CDR2: SGHAT and FQNNGV. V was clipped by 5 bases and J by 4 bases; unmatched bases: 7. CDR3 sequence: CASSPTGAGYGYTF. The CDR3 nucleotides are TGTGCCAGCAGCCCAACAGGGGCGGGCTATGGCTACACCTTC.

J is TRBJ1-1 and V is TRBV28, with TRBD1 identical over 10 bases. This CDR3 is built from 16 residues. Trimming took 2 bases from V and 0 from J; bases not matched to a gene: 3. From germline, CDR1 is MDHEN and CDR2 SYDVKM. The DNA of the CDR3 is TGTGCCAGCAGTTTACGGGGACAGGGGCTGAACACTGAAGCTTTCTTT. The encoded protein is CASSLRGQGLNTEAFF.

Comment on this clone: At the DNA level, this CDR3 is encoded by other sequences in the same sample as well. The rearrangement uses TRBV5-1 and TRBJ2-7; 8 bases match TRBD1. Per the germline V gene, CDR1 is SGHRS and CDR2 is YFSETQ. The CDR3 sequence is 13 residues long. V shed 4 bases, J shed 3 bases, and the junction held 3 bases outside the gene matches. As DNA, the CDR3 is TGCGCCAGCAGCCTGGACAGGGTCTACGAGCAGTACTTC. Amino acids: CASSLDRVYEQYF.

The chain uses TRBV5-4 and TRBJ1-6, with 8 positions matching TRBD1. The CDR3 length is 16 residues. Unmatched junction bases numbered 7, after V lost 0 bases and J lost 8 bases. Germline lookup yields CDR1 SGHNT and CDR2 YYREEE (reference sequence). CDR3 sequence: CASSLGLTGEYSPLHF. The CDR3, as DNA: TGTGCCAGCAGCTTGGGGCTGACAGGGGAGTATTCACCCCTCCACTTT.

This chain connects TRBV5-1 to TRBJ2-4, with TRBD1 matching over 9 bases. V trimming: 3 bases; J trimming: 10 bases; junction bases outside the gene matches: 5. Per germline, CDR1 SGHRS and CDR2 YFSETQ. The CDR3 loop spans 13 amino acids. The CDR3 protein is CASSSDRGAIQYF. DNA of the CDR3: TGCGCCAGCAGCTCAGACAGGGGGGCAATTCAGTACTTC.

V gene TRBV2 combines with J gene TRBJ2-2; 9 positions agree with TRBD1. The CDR3 loop spans 16 amino acids. With 6 bases clipped from V and 2 bases from J, the junction kept 7 bases outside the gene matches. CDR1 and CDR2 from the germline V gene are SNHLY and FYNNEI. The CDR3 nucleotides read TGTGCCAGCAGCGGAGACAGGGGGTTTAACACCGGGGAGCTGTTTTTT. Translation: CASSGDRGFNTGELFF. The variable domain in full, completed from reference TRBV2 and TRBJ2-2, reads EPEVTQTPSHQVTQMGQEVILRCVPISNHLYFYWYRQILGQKVEFLVSFYNNEISEKSEIFDDQFSVERPDGSNFTLKIRSTKLEDSAMYFCASSGDRGFNTGELFFGEGSRLTVL.

This chain uses TRBV2 with TRBJ1-1, with TRBD1 matching 7 bases. Germline CDR1 SNHLY, CDR2 FYNNEI. V was clipped by 6 bases and J by 7 bases; unmatched bases: 5. CDR3 length equals 12 residues. CDR3 coding DNA: TGTGCCAGCAGGGACCGGGACAGTGAAGCTTTCTTT. Its translation: CASRDRDSEAFF.

This clone was found many times. This sequence joins TRBV6-5 and TRBJ2-7; TRBD2 agrees at 9 bases. The CDR3 runs 15 residues. V gave up 2 bases and J gave up 4 bases; unmatched junction bases: 6. Germline-derived CDR1 and CDR2 are MNHEY and SVGAGI. The CDR3, as DNA: TGTGCCAGCAGTTACCGGGCGGGGGGGCCGTACGAGCAGTACTTC. This gives the protein CASSYRAGGPYEQYF.

V usage is TRBV11-2 and J usage is TRBJ1-1; D unresolved. The germline V gene has CDR1 SGHAT and CDR2 FQNNGV. CDR3 length: 13 amino acids. Trimming left V 0 bases short and J 5 bases short, with 7 bases between. CDR3 in DNA: TGTGCCAGCAGCTTAGAGAGTTGGACTGAAGCTTTCTTT. Its protein product is CASSLESWTEAFF.

The chain recombines TRBV27 with TRBJ2-5, with a tentative D call TRBD1 (5 bases). Germline lookup yields CDR1 MNHEY and CDR2 SMNVEV (reference sequence). The CDR3 contains 15 residues. V was trimmed by 2 bases and J by 5 bases, leaving 15 bases between them. CDR3 protein: CASSLRRVWSETQYF. CDR3 nucleotides: TGTGCCAGCAGTTTACGCAGGGTTTGGTCGGAGACCCAGTACTTC.

CDR3 region: CASSLTGLMNTEAFF. The CDR3 region has the DNA TGTGCCAGCAGTTTAACAGGGCTCATGAACACTGAAGCTTTCTTT. The rearrangement links TRBV27 to TRBJ1-1, with a weak D call TRBD1 (6 bases). The germline gives CDR1 MNHEY, CDR2 SMNVEV (reference sequence). V lost 2 bases to trimming and J lost 0 bases, with 10 bases between them. CDR3 size: 15 residues.